This T cell receptor beta chain was identified in a study of blood T cells in healthy people across ages. The study, taken as a whole, reports: Expanded clonotype changes were possibly confounded by unknown donor CMV status.

PCR was performed a second time for about 7 to 11 cycles using a sample-barcoded 5' primer and a J-beta primer mix. TCRdb re-analysed the 5' RACE reads in MiXCR, keeping a single row per CDR3 protein. Of 500,000 to 700,000 distinct CDR3 sequences listed, approximately 30% are singletons. Germline values: CDR1 MDHEN, CDR2 SYDVKM. V lost 7 bases to trimming and J lost 2 bases, with 2 bases between them. The CDR3 is 11 amino acids. There are a few counts of this clonotype. Its antigen is unidentified. This receptor was obtained from a woman aged 80 or over in good health. This rearrangement joins TRBV28 to TRBJ2-2, with D unclear. Sequenced: blood. The CDR3 region is CASINTGELFF. The DNA for the CDR3 is TGTGCCAGCATTAACACCGGGGAGCTGTTTTTT.